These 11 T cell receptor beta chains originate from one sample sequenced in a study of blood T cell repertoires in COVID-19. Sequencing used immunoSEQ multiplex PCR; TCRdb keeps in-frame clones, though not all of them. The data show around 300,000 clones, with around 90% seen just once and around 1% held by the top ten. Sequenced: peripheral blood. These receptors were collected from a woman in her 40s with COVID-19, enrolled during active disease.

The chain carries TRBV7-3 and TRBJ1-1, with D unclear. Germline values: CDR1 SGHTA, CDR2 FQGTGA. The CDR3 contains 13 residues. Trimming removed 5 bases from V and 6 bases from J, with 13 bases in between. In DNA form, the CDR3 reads TGTGCCAGCAGCCCACCCAGGAAACCTGAAGCTTTCTTT. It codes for CASSPPRKPEAFF. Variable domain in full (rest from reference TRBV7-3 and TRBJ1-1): GAGVSQTPSNKVTEKGKYVELRCDPISGHTALYWYRQSLGQGPEFLIYFQGTGAADDSGLPNDRFFAVRPEGSVSTLKIQRTERGDSAVYLCASSPPRKPEAFFGQGTRLTVV.

CDR3 amino acids: CASSPGTGAGNTIYF. For the CDR3, the DNA is TGTGCCAGCAGCCCGGGGACAGGGGCTGGAAACACCATATATTTT. The chain recombines TRBV7-8 with TRBJ1-3; 10 nucleotides match TRBD1. The CDR3 contains 15 residues. Trimming at V came to 5 bases and at J to 2 bases, leaving 3 bases not matched to a gene. Germline values: CDR1 SGHVS, CDR2 FQNEAQ.

In DNA, the CDR3 is TGCGCCAGCAGCCGTCGGGGGGGGTACGAGCAGTACTTC. It is translated as CASSRRGGYEQYF. J is TRBJ2-7 and V is TRBV4-1; 8 bases align to TRBD2. The CDR3 loop spans 13 amino acids. J gave up 4 bases and V 4 bases, and 3 bases lay outside the gene matches. Germline CDR1 MGHRA, CDR2 YSYEKL.

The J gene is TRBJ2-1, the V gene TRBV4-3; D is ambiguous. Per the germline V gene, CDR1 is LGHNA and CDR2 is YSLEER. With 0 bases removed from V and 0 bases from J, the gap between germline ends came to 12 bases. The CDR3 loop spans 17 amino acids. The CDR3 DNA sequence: TGCGCCAGCAGCCAAGATCAAACCTCTAGCTCCTACAATGAGCAGTTCTTC. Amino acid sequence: CASSQDQTSSSYNEQFF.

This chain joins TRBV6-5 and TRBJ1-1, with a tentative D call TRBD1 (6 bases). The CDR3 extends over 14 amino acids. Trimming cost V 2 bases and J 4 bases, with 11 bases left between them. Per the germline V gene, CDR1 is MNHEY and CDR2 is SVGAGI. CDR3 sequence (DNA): TGTGCCAGCAGTTACGAGATAGGGGGCACTGAAGCTTTCTTT. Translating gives CASSYEIGGTEAFF.

The CDR3 here is CASSLISSGSGVTDTQYF. The CDR3 coding sequence is TGTGCCAGCAGTTTAATATCATCAGGTAGCGGGGTTACAGATACGCAGTATTTT. The chain combines TRBV27 with TRBJ2-3; 8 positions agree with TRBD2. This CDR3 has 18 residues. Germline-derived CDR1 and CDR2 are MNHEY and SMNVEV (reference sequence). V lost 2 bases and J lost 3; bases outside the gene matches: 13.

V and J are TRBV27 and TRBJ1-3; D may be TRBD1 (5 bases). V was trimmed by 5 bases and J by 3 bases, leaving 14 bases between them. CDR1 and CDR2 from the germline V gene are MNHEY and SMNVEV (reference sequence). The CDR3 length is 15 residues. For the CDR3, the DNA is TGTGCCAGCAGTGTGTCCAGGGTTCTTGGAAACACCATATATTTT. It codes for CASSVSRVLGNTIYF.

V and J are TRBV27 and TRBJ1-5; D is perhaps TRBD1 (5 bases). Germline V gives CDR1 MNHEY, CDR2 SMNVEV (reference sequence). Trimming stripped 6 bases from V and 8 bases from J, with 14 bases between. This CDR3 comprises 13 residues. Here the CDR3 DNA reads TGTGCCAGCAGAAGGACGGGAGGGGAGCCCCAGCATTTT. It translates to CASRRTGGEPQHF.

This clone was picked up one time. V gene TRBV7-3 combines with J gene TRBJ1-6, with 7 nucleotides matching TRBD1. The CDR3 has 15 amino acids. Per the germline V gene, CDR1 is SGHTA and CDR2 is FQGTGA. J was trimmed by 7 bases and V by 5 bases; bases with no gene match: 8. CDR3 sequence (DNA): TGTGCCAGCAGCCTCACCGGGACAGAAAATTCACCCCTCCACTTT. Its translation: CASSLTGTENSPLHF.

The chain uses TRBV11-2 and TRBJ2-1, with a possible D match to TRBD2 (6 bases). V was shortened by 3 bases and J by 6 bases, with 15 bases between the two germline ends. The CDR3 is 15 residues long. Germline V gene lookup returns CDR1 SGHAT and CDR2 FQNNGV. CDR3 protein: CASSLYTTGVNEQFF. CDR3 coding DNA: TGTGCCAGCAGCTTGTATACGACGGGAGTCAATGAGCAGTTCTTC.

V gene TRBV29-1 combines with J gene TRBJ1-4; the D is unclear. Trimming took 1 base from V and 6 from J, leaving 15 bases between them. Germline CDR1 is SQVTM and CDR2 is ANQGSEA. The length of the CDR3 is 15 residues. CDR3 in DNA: TGCAGCGTTGAAGTGTCTGGAAGCGGAGATGAAAAACTGTTTTTT. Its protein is CSVEVSGSGDEKLFF.